These 26 T cell receptor beta chains were all obtained from the same sample, sequenced in a study of shared clonotypes between healthy human individuals. Clones were read by immunoSEQ multiplex PCR, and TCRdb kept only the in-frame ones, dropping some. Found here are approximately 2.4 million clones, roughly 95% of them singletons; the top ten hold more than 0.1%. Sequenced sample: naive CD4+ T cells sorted from blood. This sample's subset: CD45RA+ positively selected. All receptors come from a man aged 18 to 29 in good health.

This rearrangement joins TRBV11-2 to TRBJ2-5, with D possibly being TRBD2 (5 bases). Germline V gene lookup returns CDR1 SGHAT and CDR2 FQNNGV. V lost 2 bases to trimming and J lost 2 bases, with 9 bases between them. This CDR3 is built from 14 residues. CDR3 region: CASSLLTGQETQYF. The CDR3 DNA reads as TGTGCCAGCAGCTTACTAACGGGACAAGAGACCCAGTACTTC.

This clone was observed a single time. CDR3 bases: TGTGCCACAAACCGGGACTCGGCCCAGCGCCAGTACTTC. The encoded protein is CATNRDSAQRQYF. The rearrangement links TRBV10-3 to TRBJ2-5; D perhaps matches TRBD2 (6 bases). Per germline, CDR1 ENHRY and CDR2 SYGVKD. V lost 10 bases and J lost 10, with 22 bases in between. The CDR3 has 13 amino acids.

The V gene is TRBV7-9, the J gene TRBJ2-1, with 13 nucleotides matching TRBD2. The CDR3 spans 15 residues. CDR1 and CDR2 from the germline V gene are SEHNR and FQNEAQ (reference sequence). The V segment lost 1 base and the J segment 8 bases; nucleotides outside the gene matches: 2. The CDR3 region is CASSLGTSGSYEQFF. CDR3 in DNA: TGTGCCAGCAGCTTAGGGACTAGCGGGAGTTATGAGCAGTTCTTC.

This clone was picked up one time. The chain recombines TRBV5-1 with TRBJ2-5, with D perhaps TRBD1 (5 bases). The V gene lost 0 bases and the J gene lost 4 bases, with 13 bases spanning the gap. The CDR3 spans 15 residues. Per germline, CDR1 SGHRS and CDR2 YFSETQ. The CDR3 DNA reads TGCGCCAGCAGCTTGGTACAGGTGGGTGGAGAGACCCAGTACTTC. It is translated as CASSLVQVGGETQYF.

This chain uses TRBV6-5 with TRBJ1-1, with 10 bases matching TRBD1. Germline assignment: CDR1 MNHEY and CDR2 SVGAGI. The junction had 5 bases not matched to a gene; V was cut back by 5 bases and J by 8 bases. The CDR3 consists of 13 residues. In nucleotides, the CDR3 is TGTGCCAGCAGTAAGGGACAGGGGACCGAAGCTTTCTTT. This translates into CASSKGQGTEAFF.

This chain connects TRBV6-6 to TRBJ1-2; 8 bases line up with TRBD1. V lost 5 bases, J lost 5 bases, and 7 bases stayed unmatched. CDR1 MNHNY and CDR2 SVGAGI come from the germline V gene (reference sequence). CDR3 size: 14 residues. In nucleotides, the CDR3 is TGTGCCAGCAGTCAGGGGGCGCAGGTTTATGGCTACACCTTC. Translating gives CASSQGAQVYGYTF.

V gene TRBV5-1 combines with J gene TRBJ2-1; 12 bases agree with TRBD2. The ends lost 5 bases at V and 9 bases at J; junction bases unmatched: 9. The CDR3 spans 15 residues. Germline lookup yields CDR1 SGHRS and CDR2 YFSETQ. For the CDR3, the DNA is TGCGCCAGCAGTTTTCGACTAGCGGGAGAGGCTGAGCAGTTCTTC. This translates into CASSFRLAGEAEQFF. Together with reference TRBV5-1 and TRBJ2-1, the CDR3 gives the full variable domain: KAGVTQTPRYLIKTRGQQVTLSCSPISGHRSVSWYQQTPGQGLQFLFEYFSETQRNKGNFPGRFSGRQFSNSRSEMNVSTLELGDSALYLCASSFRLAGEAEQFFGPGTRLTVL.

This chain links TRBV28 with TRBJ1-2; 7 bases are a match to TRBD1. J lost 4 bases, V lost 6 bases, and 11 bases had no gene match. CDR3 size: 15 residues. Germline V gene sequence: CDR1 MDHEN, CDR2 SYDVKM. The CDR3 region has the DNA TGTGCCAGCAGGAGGACAGGCGCTTATCGCTATGGCTACACCTTC. This codes for CASRRTGAYRYGYTF.

This clone is a singleton in its sample. The V and J genes are TRBV6-6 and TRBJ1-5; 8 nucleotides match TRBD1. With V trimmed by 0 bases and J by 7 bases, 5 bases remained unmatched. The CDR3 extends over 15 amino acids. Germline CDR1 MNHNY, CDR2 SVGAGI (reference sequence). Written as DNA, the CDR3 is TGTGCCAGCAGTTACTCGATGACAGGGGAACAGCCCCAGCATTTT. It codes for CASSYSMTGEQPQHF.

The CDR3 here is CASSRTGVETQYF. CDR3 bases: TGTGCCAGCAGCCGGACAGGGGTCGAGACCCAGTACTTC. This sequence joins TRBV21-1 and TRBJ2-5; TRBD1, the D gene given by the table, was not confirmed from the DNA. TRBV21-1 is an annotated pseudogene. This CDR3 has 13 residues.

The rearrangement joins TRBV11-2 to TRBJ1-2, with TRBD1 identical over 7 bases. Trimming at V came to 3 bases and at J to 3 bases, leaving 4 bases not matched to a gene. Germline V gene data show CDR1 as SGHAT and CDR2 as FQNNGV. The CDR3 totals 14 residues. The DNA for the CDR3 is TGTGCCAGCAGCTTGCAGGGGGGGCACTATGGCTACACCTTC. Encoded protein: CASSLQGGHYGYTF.

This sequence joins TRBV6-1 and TRBJ2-7; tentative D call: TRBD1 (6 bases). Germline lookup yields CDR1 MNHNS and CDR2 SASEGT. Trimming shortened V by 7 bases and J by 2 bases, and 9 bases separated the two germline ends. The CDR3 covers 12 residues. Here the CDR3 DNA reads TGTGCCAGCAACGAGGGGGCCTACGAGCAGTACTTC. It translates to CASNEGAYEQYF.

Written as DNA, the CDR3 is TGTGCCAGTAAAAGGTCCCGAGGCAGCAATCAGCCCCAGCATTTT. This sequence encodes CASKRSRGSNQPQHF. The V and J genes are TRBV19 and TRBJ1-5; D gene unclear. Germline CDR1 and CDR2: LNHDA and SQIVND (reference sequence). V lost 7 bases, J lost 1 base, and 14 bases lay in between. The CDR3 runs 15 residues.

The chain uses TRBV5-6 and TRBJ2-2, with no clear D. The CDR3 has 16 residues. The germline CDR1 and CDR2 sequences are SGHDT and YYEEEE. V was trimmed by 4 bases and J by 5 bases, leaving 18 bases between them. DNA of the CDR3: TGTGCCAGCAGCCGGTCCGATTTAGTGGGGACCGGGGAGCTGTTTTTT. Amino acids: CASSRSDLVGTGELFF.

This clone came up once. The chain carries TRBV18 and TRBJ2-3; TRBD1 is a possible D gene (5 bases). The germline V and J ends were trimmed by 0 bases and 11 bases, with 12 bases remaining between them. The CDR3 runs 13 residues. Germline V lookup: CDR1 KGHSH, CDR2 LQKENI. CDR3 in amino acids: CASSPPSGDRQYF. The CDR3 nucleotides read TGTGCCAGCTCACCACCTTCCGGAGACAGGCAGTATTTT.

V and J are TRBV2 and TRBJ1-1; D gene ambiguous. The germline V and J ends were trimmed by 3 bases and 1 base, with 9 bases remaining between them. Per germline, CDR1 SNHLY and CDR2 FYNNEI. This CDR3 contains 14 residues. CDR3 loop: CASSERVGNTEAFF. The CDR3 region has the DNA TGTGCCAGCAGTGAGAGGGTGGGGAACACTGAAGCTTTCTTT.

This chain connects TRBV5-1 to TRBJ1-5, with no clear D. The CDR3 covers 15 residues. The germline V gene has CDR1 SGHRS and CDR2 YFSETQ. Trimming shortened V by 0 bases and J by 3 bases, and 10 bases separated the two germline ends. The CDR3 coding sequence is TGCGCCAGCAGCTTGGGGGATGGGTACAATCAGCCCCAGCATTTT. This gives the protein CASSLGDGYNQPQHF.

Points on this clone: The same CDR3 arises from other DNA sequences in this sample as well. The chain combines TRBV10-3 with TRBJ1-6; possibly TRBD1 for D (5 bases). CDR1 is ENHRY and CDR2 is SYGVKD in the germline V gene. The CDR3 consists of 14 residues. V was trimmed by 6 bases and J by 3 bases, leaving 9 bases between them. The CDR3 DNA reads TGTGCCATCAGCGGGACGGACTATAATTCACCCCTCCACTTT. This encodes CAISGTDYNSPLHF.

The gene calls are TRBV2 and TRBJ1-3, with D perhaps matching TRBD1 (6 bases). CDR1 is SNHLY, CDR2 FYNNEI, per germline. Trimming left V 4 bases short and J 0 bases short, with 10 bases between. This CDR3 has 15 amino acids. The CDR3 bases are TGTGCCAGCAGTGGCGGACAGTTCTCTGGAAACACCATATATTTT. Translation gives CASSGGQFSGNTIYF.

In nucleotides, the CDR3 is TGTGCCAGCAGTGAAGGCCCCGCAGGCACAGATACGCAGTATTTT. Translation: CASSEGPAGTDTQYF. The V and J genes are TRBV6-1 and TRBJ2-3; D call uncertain. CDR1 MNHNS and CDR2 SASEGT come from the germline V gene. This CDR3 spans 15 amino acids. Trimming shortened V by 1 base and J by 1 base, and 9 bases separated the two germline ends.

The V gene is TRBV9, the J gene TRBJ1-2, with TRBD1 matching over 9 bases. V was clipped by 4 bases and J by 4 bases; unmatched bases: 5. Per germline, CDR1 SGDLS and CDR2 YYNGEE. CDR3 size: 14 residues. CDR3 nucleotide sequence: TGTGCCAGCAGCCCAACGACAGGGGGCTATGGCTACACCTTC. This translates into CASSPTTGGYGYTF.

V gene TRBV7-2 combines with J gene TRBJ1-4, with D tentatively TRBD1 (5 bases). The length of the CDR3 is 14 residues. V was shortened by 5 bases and J by 6 bases, with 13 bases between the two germline ends. CDR1 is SGHTA and CDR2 is FQGNSA in the germline V gene. In nucleotides, the CDR3 is TGTGCCAGCAGCACCGGACACGGGGATGAAAAACTGTTTTTT. Protein product: CASSTGHGDEKLFF.

This clone has only one observation. This chain connects TRBV11-3 to TRBJ2-3, with TRBD1 as a possible D gene (5 bases). Trimming cost V 1 base and J 2 bases, with 7 bases left between them. The CDR3 is made up of 14 amino acids. Germline CDR1 is SGHNT and CDR2 is YENEEA. DNA for the CDR3: TGTGCCAGCAGCTTAGGGGGCGCCACAGATACGCAGTATTTT. This codes for CASSLGGATDTQYF.

A word on this clone: This specimen includes other DNA sequences encoding the same CDR3. The rearrangement links TRBV2 to TRBJ2-2; D unclear. The V and J ends lost 3 bases and 6 bases respectively, with 2 bases between them. The CDR3 contains 11 residues. CDR1 is SNHLY, CDR2 FYNNEI, per germline. For the CDR3, the DNA is TGTGCCAGCAGTGATTCCGGGGAGCTGTTTTTT. It yields the protein CASSDSGELFF.

A word on this clone: This sample also contains other DNA sequences that code for the same CDR3. This chain joins TRBV12-5 and TRBJ2-2; perhaps TRBD2 as D (5 bases). Germline values: CDR1 LGHNT, CDR2 FRNRAP. Deletions cut 0 bases from V and 5 bases from J, with 10 bases between. The CDR3 extends over 15 amino acids. The CDR3 DNA is TGTGCTAGTGGTTTGGTACTCGGGGATACCGGGGAGCTGTTTTTT. It is translated as CASGLVLGDTGELFF.

CDR3 DNA sequence: TGTGCCAGCATGCGGGACAGAAACACCGGGGAGCTGTTTTTT. As protein: CASMRDRNTGELFF. The V and J genes are TRBV2 and TRBJ2-2, with D perhaps TRBD1 (7 bases). V dropped 7 bases and J dropped 2 bases, with 11 bases sitting between them. Per germline, CDR1 SNHLY and CDR2 FYNNEI. This CDR3 has 14 residues. The complete variable domain, with remaining parts taken from reference TRBV2 and TRBJ2-2, reads EPEVTQTPSHQVTQMGQEVILRCVPISNHLYFYWYRQILGQKVEFLVSFYNNEISEKSEIFDDQFSVERPDGSNFTLKIRSTKLEDSAMYFCASMRDRNTGELFFGEGSRLTVL.